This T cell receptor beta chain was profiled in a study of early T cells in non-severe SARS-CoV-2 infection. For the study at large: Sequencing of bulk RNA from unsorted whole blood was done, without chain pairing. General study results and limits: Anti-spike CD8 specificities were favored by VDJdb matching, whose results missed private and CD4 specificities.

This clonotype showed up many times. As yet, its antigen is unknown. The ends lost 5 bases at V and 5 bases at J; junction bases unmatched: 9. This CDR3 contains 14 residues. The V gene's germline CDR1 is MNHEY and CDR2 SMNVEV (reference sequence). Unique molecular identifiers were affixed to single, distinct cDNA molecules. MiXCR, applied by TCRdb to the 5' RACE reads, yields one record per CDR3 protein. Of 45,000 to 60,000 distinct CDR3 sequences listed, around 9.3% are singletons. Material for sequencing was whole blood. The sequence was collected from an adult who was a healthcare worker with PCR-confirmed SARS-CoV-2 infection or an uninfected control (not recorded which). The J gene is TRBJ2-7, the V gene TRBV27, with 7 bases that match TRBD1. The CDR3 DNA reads TGTGCCAGCAGTAAATGGGACAGCTTGAACGAGCAGTACTTC. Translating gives CASSKWDSLNEQYF.